This T cell receptor (beta chain) was found in a study of blood T cell repertoires in COVID-19. The wider study: The origin of the acute and convalescent COVID-19 samples was the United States, Italy and Spain.

Assay: immunoSEQ multiplex PCR; the TCRdb copy retains only in-frame clones and omits some. This sample has more than 85,000 clones, with around 90% found just once. CDR1 is MNHEY, CDR2 SMNVEV, per germline (reference sequence). J gave up 4 bases and V 6 bases, and 6 bases lay outside the gene matches. This CDR3 has 15 residues. The sequenced material came from peripheral blood. This sequence was found in a woman between 45 and 60 years old with COVID-19, enrolled during active disease. This chain uses TRBV27 with TRBJ1-6, with 7 bases matching TRBD1. The DNA of the CDR3 is TGTGCCAGCAGCCGGGACAGCGTTTATAATTCACCCCTCCACTTT. It encodes CASSRDSVYNSPLHF.